This TCR beta chain was recorded in a study of blood T cell repertoires in COVID-19. Study information: The samples span acute and convalescent COVID-19 from the United States, Italy and Spain. From T cells, B-cell-depleted T cells, or PBMCs came the material, which was cDNA or gDNA.

Per the original methods: Counts of nucleated cells, estimated from reference gene primer amplification, were obtained. Assay: immunoSEQ multiplex PCR; the TCRdb copy retains only in-frame clones and omits some. The V and J calls and clone size are taken from that table; D and trimming were inferred from the DNA. This table holds roughly 700,000 clones, about 87% found once. Germline-derived CDR1 and CDR2 are SGDLS and YYNGEE. The CDR3 length is 12 residues. The germline V and J ends were trimmed by 2 bases and 2 bases, with 3 bases remaining between them. V and J are TRBV9 and TRBJ2-3; D gene unclear. The receptor was isolated from a woman between 18 and 29 years old with acute or convalescent COVID-19. Sequencing input: peripheral blood. The DNA for the CDR3 is TGTGCCAGCAGCGTCTCCACAGATACGCAGTATTTT. Translating it yields CASSVSTDTQYF.